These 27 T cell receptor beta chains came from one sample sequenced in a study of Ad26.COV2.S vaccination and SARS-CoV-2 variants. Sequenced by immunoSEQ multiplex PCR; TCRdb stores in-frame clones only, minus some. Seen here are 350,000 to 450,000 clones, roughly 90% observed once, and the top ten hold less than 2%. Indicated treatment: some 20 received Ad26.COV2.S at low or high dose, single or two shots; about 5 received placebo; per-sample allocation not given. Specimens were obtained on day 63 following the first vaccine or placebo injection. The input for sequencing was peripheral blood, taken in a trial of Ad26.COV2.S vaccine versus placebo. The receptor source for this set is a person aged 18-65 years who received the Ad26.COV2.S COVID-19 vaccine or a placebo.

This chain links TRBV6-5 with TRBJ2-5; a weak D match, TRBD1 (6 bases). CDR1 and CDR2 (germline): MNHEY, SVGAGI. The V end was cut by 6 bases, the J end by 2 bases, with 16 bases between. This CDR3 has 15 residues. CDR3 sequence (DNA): TGTGCCAGCAGGAGGGCAGGACAGATACAAGAGACCCAGTACTTC. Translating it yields CASRRAGQIQETQYF.

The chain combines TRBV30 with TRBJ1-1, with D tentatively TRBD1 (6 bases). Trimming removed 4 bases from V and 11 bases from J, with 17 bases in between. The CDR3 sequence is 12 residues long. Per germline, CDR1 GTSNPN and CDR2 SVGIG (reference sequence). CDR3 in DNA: TGTGCCTGGACTCGGGGGGCTTACTTCGCTTTCTTT. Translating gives CAWTRGAYFAFF.

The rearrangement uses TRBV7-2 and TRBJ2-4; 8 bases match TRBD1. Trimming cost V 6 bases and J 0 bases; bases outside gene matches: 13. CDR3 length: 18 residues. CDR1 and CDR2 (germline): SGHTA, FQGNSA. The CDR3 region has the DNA TGTGCCAGCAGTCAAGACAGGGGACCACTATTAGCCAAAAACATTCAGTACTTC. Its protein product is CASSQDRGPLLAKNIQYF.

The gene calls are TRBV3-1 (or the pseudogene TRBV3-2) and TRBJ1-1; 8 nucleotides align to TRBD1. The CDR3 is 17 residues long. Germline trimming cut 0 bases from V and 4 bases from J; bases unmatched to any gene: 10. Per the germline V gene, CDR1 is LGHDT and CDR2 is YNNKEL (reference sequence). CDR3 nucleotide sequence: TGTGCCAGCAGCCAAGAGTACAGGGGGTGGTTCAGCACTGAAGCTTTCTTT. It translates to CASSQEYRGWFSTEAFF.

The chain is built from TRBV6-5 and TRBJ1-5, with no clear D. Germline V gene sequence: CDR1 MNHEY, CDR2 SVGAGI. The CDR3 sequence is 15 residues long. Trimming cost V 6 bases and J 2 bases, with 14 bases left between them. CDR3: CASRSGSAGNQPQHF. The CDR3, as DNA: TGTGCCAGCAGATCCGGGTCCGCGGGCAATCAGCCCCAGCATTTT.

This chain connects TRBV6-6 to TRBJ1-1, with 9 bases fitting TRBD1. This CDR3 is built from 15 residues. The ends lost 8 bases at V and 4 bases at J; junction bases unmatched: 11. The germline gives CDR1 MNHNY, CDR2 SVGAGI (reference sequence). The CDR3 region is CASGWDRVYVTEAFF. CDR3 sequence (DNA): TGTGCCAGCGGGTGGGACAGGGTTTATGTCACTGAAGCTTTCTTT.

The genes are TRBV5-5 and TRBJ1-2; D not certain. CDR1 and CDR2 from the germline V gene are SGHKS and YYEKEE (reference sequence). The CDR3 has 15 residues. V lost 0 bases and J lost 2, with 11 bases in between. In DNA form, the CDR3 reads TGTGCCAGCAGCTTGGCCGGCAGCGTGAACTATGGCTACACCTTC. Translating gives CASSLAGSVNYGYTF.

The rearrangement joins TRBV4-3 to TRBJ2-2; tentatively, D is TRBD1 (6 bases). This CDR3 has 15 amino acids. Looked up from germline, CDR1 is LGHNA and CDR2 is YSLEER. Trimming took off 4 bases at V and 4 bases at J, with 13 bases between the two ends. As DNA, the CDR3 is TGCGCCAGCAGCCCATGGACAGTGGGCACCGGGGAGCTGTTTTTT. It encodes CASSPWTVGTGELFF.

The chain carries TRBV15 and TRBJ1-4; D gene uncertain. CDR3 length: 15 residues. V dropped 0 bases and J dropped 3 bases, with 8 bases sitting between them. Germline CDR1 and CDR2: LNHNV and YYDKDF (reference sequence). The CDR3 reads CATSREGGANEKLFF. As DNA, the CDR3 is TGTGCCACCAGCAGAGAAGGCGGCGCTAATGAAAAACTGTTTTTT.

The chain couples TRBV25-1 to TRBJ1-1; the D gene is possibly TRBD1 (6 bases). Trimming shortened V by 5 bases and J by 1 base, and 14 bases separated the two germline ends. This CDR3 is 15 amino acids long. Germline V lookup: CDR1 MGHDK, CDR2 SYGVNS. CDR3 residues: CASSSRTASNTEAFF. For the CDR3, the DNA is TGTGCCAGCAGTTCTCGGACAGCCTCGAACACTGAAGCTTTCTTT.

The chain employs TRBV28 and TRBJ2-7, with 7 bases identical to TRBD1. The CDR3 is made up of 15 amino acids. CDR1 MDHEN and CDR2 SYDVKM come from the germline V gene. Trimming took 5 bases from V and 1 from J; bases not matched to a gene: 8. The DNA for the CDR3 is TGTGCCAGCAGTCCCCCGGGACAGAGGTCCTACGAGCAGTACTTC. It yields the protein CASSPPGQRSYEQYF.

This CDR3 reads CASSRKWEDWTGELFF. The CDR3 nucleotides are TGCGCCAGCAGCCGCAAGTGGGAGGATTGGACCGGGGAGCTGTTTTTT. The chain carries TRBV5-1 and TRBJ2-2; D might be TRBD2 (6 bases). Deletions cut 4 bases from V and 5 bases from J, with 18 bases between. The length of the CDR3 is 16 residues. CDR1 and CDR2 from the germline V gene are SGHRS and YFSETQ.

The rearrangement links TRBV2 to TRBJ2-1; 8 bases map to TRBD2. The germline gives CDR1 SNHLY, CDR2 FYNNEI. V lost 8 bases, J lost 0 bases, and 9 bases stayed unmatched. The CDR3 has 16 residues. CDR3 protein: CASEGLDKSSYNEQFF. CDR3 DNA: TGTGCCAGCGAGGGACTAGACAAGAGCTCCTACAATGAGCAGTTCTTC. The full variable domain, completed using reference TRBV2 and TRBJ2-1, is EPEVTQTPSHQVTQMGQEVILRCVPISNHLYFYWYRQILGQKVEFLVSFYNNEISEKSEIFDDQFSVERPDGSNFTLKIRSTKLEDSAMYFCASEGLDKSSYNEQFFGPGTRLTVL.

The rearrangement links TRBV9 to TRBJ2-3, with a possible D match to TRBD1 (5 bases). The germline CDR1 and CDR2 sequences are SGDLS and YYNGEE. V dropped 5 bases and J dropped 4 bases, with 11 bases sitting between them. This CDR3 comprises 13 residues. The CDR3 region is CASRQVRADTQYF. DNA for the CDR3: TGTGCCAGCAGACAGGTCAGGGCAGATACGCAGTATTTT.

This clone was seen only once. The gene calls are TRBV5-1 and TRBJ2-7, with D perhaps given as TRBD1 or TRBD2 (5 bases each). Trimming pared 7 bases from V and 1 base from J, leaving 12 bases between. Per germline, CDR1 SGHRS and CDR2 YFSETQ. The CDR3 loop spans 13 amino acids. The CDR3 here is CASGRDGSYEQYF. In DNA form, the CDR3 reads TGCGCCAGCGGCCGGGACGGATCCTACGAGCAGTACTTC.

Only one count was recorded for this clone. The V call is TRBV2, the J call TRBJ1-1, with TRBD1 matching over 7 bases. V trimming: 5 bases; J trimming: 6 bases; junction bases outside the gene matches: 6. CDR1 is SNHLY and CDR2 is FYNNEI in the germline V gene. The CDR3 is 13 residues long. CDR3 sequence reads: CASSPTGRPEAFF. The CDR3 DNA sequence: TGTGCCAGCAGTCCGACAGGGCGCCCTGAAGCTTTCTTT.

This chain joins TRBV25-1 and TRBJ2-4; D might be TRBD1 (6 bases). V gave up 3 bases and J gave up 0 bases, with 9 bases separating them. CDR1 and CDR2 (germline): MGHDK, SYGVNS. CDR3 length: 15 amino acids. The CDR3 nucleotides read TGTGCCAGCAGTGACCTACAGGGAGCCAAAAACATTCAGTACTTC. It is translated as CASSDLQGAKNIQYF.

This CDR3 is CASSKTAAGTGIHEQYF. The CDR3 DNA reads as TGCGCCAGCAGCAAAACCGCAGCCGGGACAGGGATCCACGAGCAGTACTTC. The rearrangement links TRBV5-1 to TRBJ2-7; 9 bases line up with TRBD1. The CDR3 has 17 amino acids. After removal of 4 bases from V and 5 bases from J, the junction contained 16 bases not matched to a gene. Germline assignment: CDR1 SGHRS and CDR2 YFSETQ.

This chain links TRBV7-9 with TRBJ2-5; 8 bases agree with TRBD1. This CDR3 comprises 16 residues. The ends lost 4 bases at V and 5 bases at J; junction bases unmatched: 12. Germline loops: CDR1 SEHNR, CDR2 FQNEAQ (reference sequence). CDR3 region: CASSSGQGLLYETQYF. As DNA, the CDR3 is TGTGCCAGCAGCTCCGGACAGGGCCTTTTGTATGAGACCCAGTACTTC.

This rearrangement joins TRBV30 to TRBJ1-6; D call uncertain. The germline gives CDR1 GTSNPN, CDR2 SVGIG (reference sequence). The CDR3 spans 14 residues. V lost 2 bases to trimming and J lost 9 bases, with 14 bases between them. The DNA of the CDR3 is TGTGCCTGGAGTCCCACCTCGAGAGGTTCACCCCTCCACTTT. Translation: CAWSPTSRGSPLHF.

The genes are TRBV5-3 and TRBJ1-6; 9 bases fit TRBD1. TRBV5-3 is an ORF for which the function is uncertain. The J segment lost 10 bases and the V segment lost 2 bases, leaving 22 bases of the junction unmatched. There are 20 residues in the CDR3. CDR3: CARSFGTGTGKFGTRSPLHF. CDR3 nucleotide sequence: TGTGCCAGAAGCTTCGGGACCGGGACAGGGAAGTTCGGTACGCGGTCACCCCTCCACTTT.

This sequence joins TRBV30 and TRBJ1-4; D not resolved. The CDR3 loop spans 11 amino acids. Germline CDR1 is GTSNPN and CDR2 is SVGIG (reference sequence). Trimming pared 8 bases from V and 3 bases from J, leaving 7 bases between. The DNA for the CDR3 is TGTGCCGGAGGCGCTAATGAAAAACTGTTTTTT. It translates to CAGGANEKLFF. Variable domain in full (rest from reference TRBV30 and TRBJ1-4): SQTIHQWPATLVQPVGSPLSLECTVEGTSNPNLYWYRQAAGRGLQLLFYSVGIGQISSEVPQNLSASRPQDRQFILSSKKLLLSDSGFYLCAGGANEKLFFGSGTQLSVL.

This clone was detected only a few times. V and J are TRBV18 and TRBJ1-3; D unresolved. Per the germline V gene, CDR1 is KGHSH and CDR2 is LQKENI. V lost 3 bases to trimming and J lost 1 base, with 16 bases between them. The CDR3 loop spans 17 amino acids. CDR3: CASSPTFDLRSGNTIYF. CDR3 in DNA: TGTGCCAGCTCACCGACCTTTGATCTTAGATCTGGAAACACCATATATTTT.

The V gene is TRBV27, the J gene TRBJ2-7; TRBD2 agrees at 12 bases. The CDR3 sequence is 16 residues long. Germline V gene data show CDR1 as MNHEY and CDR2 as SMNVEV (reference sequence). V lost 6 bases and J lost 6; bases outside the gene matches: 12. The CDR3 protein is CASRRSPSGGASEQYF. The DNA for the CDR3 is TGTGCCAGCAGACGCTCCCCTAGCGGGGGGGCGAGCGAGCAGTACTTC.

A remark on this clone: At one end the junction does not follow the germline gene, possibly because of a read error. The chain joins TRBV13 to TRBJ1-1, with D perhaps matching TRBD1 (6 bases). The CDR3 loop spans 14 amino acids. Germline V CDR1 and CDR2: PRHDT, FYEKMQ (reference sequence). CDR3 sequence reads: CATSLITGLTEAFF. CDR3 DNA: TGTGCCACCAGCTTAATTACAGGGCTCACTGAAGCTTTCTTT.

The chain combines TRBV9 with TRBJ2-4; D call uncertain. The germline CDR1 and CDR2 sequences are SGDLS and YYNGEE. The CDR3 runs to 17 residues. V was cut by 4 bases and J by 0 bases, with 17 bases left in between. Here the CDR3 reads CASSPQPNLLAKNIQYF. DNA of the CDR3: TGTGCCAGCAGCCCCCAACCCAACCTACTAGCCAAAAACATTCAGTACTTC.

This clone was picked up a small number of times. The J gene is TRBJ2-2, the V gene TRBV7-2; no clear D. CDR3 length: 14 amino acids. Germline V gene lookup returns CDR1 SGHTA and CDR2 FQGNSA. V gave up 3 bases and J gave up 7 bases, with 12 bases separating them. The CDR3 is CASSLGTPGGELFF. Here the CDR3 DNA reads TGTGCCAGCAGCTTGGGAACTCCTGGCGGGGAGCTGTTTTTT.